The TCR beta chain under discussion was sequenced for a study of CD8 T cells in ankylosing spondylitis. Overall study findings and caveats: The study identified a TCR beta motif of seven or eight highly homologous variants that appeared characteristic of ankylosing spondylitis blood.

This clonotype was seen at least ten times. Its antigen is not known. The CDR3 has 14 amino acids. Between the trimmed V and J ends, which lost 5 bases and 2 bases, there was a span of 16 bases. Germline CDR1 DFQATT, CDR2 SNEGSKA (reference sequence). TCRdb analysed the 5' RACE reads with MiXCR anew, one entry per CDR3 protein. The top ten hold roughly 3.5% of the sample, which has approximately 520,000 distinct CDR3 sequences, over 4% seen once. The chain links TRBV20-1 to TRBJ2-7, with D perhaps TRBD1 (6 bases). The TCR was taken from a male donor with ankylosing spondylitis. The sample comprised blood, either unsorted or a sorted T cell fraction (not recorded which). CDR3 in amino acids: CSALGDKETYEQYF. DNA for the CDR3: TGCAGTGCTCTGGGGGACAAAGAAACCTACGAGCAGTACTTC.